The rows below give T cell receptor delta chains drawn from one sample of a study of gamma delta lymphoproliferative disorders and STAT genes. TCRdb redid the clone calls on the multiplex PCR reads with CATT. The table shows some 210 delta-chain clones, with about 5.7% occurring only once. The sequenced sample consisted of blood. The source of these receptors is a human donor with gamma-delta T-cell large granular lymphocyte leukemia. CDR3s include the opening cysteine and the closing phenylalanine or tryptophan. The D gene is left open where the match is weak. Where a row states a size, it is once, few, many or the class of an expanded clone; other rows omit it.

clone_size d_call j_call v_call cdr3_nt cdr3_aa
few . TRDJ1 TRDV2 TGTGCCTGTGACCGAGTTGGACCGTACACCGATAAACTCATCTTT CACDRVGPYTDKLIF
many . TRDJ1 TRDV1 TGTGCTCTTGGGGACCTCCGTCAGGAGATCGATAAACTCATCTTT CALGDLRQEIDKLIF
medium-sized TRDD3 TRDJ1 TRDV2 TGTGCCTGTGACACCCTGCGACTGGGGGATAAATCCGATAAACTCATCTTT CACDTLRLGDKSDKLIF
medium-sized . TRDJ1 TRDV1 TGTGCTCTTGGGGTCGTATATGCCGGCCCCACGGGTGGGGGGTTCCTCTACACCGATAAACTCATCTTT CALGVVYAGPTGGGFLYTDKLIF
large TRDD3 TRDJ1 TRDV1 TGTGCTCTTGGGGAAACTCCTAGTTGGTGGGGGATTGACGGCTGGGCCGATAAACTCATCTTT CALGETPSWWGIDGWADKLIF
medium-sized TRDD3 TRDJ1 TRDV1 TGTGCTCTTGGGGAACGGGTGCTCTGGGGGATACGGACCGATAAACTCATCTTT CALGERVLWGIRTDKLIF
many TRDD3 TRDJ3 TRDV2 TGTGCCTGTGACCCTACTGGGGGCGCTAGCTCCTGGGACACCCGACAGATGTTTTTC CACDPTGGASSWDTRQMFF
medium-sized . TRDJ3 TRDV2 TGTGCCTGTGACACCGGGGATTCCTCGAGGGGCTGGCCGACAACCCAAGCTTTTTGGGACACCCGACAGATGTTTTTC CACDTGDSSRGWPTTQAFWDTRQMFF
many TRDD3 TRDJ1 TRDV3 TGTGCCTTTGGGGGATACGGACGTACAACCGATAAACTCATCTTT CAFGGYGRTTDKLIF
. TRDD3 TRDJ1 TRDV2 TGTGCCTGTGACACCGTGGGGTTACTGGGGGCTAACACCGATAAACTCATCTTT CACDTVGLLGANTDKLIF
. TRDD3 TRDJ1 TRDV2 TGTGCCTGTGACGTGCTACTGGGGGATACGCACACCGATAAACTCATCTTT CACDVLLGDTHTDKLIF
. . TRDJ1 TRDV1 TGTGCTCTTGGGGATCTCCGTCAGGAGATCGATAAACTCATCTTT CALGDLRQEIDKLIF
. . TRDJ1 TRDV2 TGTGCCTGTGACACTATGAGCTCCTATGGAGCCAACTATTACACCGATAAACTCATCTTT CACDTMSSYGANYYTDKLIF
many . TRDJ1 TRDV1 TGTGCTCTTGGGAAGGAACGTCGGGCTGGCGGCCTCATCTTT CALGKERRAGGLIF
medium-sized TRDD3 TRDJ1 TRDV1 TGTGCTCTTGGGGAACTAACGCCCTGGGGGACAGTCGAGACCGATAAACTCATCTTT CALGELTPWGTVETDKLIF
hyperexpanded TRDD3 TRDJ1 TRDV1 TGTGCTCTTGGGGAAGCCCCACTGGGGGATACGCATTCCGATAAACTCATCTTT CALGEAPLGDTHSDKLIF
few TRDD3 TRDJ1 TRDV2 TGTGCCCGTGACACGGTAGTTAGGGGGGATCTCAACACCGATAAACTCATCTTT CARDTVVRGDLNTDKLIF
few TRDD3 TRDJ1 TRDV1 TGTGCTCTTGGGGAACGGCCCGTCCCCCTTCCTATTGTTTGGGGGATACCGGATACCGATAAACTCATCTTT CALGERPVPLPIVWGIPDTDKLIF
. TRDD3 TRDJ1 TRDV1 TGTGCTCTTGGGGAATTTCTTCCAGGGCCGGGGTCTACTGGGGGATACCCATACACCGATAAACTCATCTTT CALGEFLPGPGSTGGYPYTDKLIF
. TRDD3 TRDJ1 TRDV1 TGTGCTCTTGGGGAAGGTCAATCCCAGGGGGATACGCATTCCGATAAACTCATCTTT CALGEGQSQGDTHSDKLIF
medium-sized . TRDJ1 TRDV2 TGTGCCTGTGACACCGTTGGGGGGCGAGATAAACTCATCTTT CACDTVGGRDKLIF
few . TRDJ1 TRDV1 TGTGCTCTTGGGGAACGGGGGCTCCTACGCGGGGGCTACACCGATAAACTCATCTTT CALGERGLLRGGYTDKLIF
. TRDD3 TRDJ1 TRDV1 TGTGCTCTTGGGGAACTTTTCCTCTTCTTCCCATCCCACTACTGGGGGATGACCGATAAACTCATCTTT CALGELFLFFPSHYWGMTDKLIF
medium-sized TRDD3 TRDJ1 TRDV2 TGTGCCTGTGACACCTTACTGGGGGATACGCGTAGTAACACCGATAAACTCATCTTT CACDTLLGDTRSNTDKLIF
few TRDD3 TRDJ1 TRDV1 TGTGCTCTTGGGGAACCCATGGGGGATACGCATTCCGATAAACTCATCTTT CALGEPMGDTHSDKLIF